Listed below are T cell receptor beta chains from one sample, sequenced in a study of blood T cell repertoires in COVID-19. TCRdb keeps only in-frame clones here, not all; method: immunoSEQ multiplex PCR. The sample shows under 250,000 clones, around 86% of them seen only once. Material: peripheral blood. Receptors originate from an older woman who had recovered from COVID-19. Both conserved end residues are part of each CDR3. Fields, in order: CDR3 DNA, CDR3 protein, D gene, J gene, clone size, V gene. The D gene is left open where the match is weak. A clone size is listed for some rows: how often the clone was seen (once, few, many), or a class if it is expanded.

CDR3nt: TGTGCCAGCAGCCACGGTAGCGGCCCCTACGAGCAGTACTTC
CDR3aa: CASSHGSGPYEQYF
d_gene: NA
j_gene: TRBJ2-7
abundance: NA
v_gene: TRBV3-1/TRBV3-2

CDR3nt: TGTGCTAGCAGCTTAGAACTAGCGGGGGACAATGAGCAGTTCTTC
CDR3aa: CASSLELAGDNEQFF
d_gene: TRBD2
j_gene: TRBJ2-1
abundance: NA
v_gene: TRBV7-7

CDR3nt: TGTGCCAGCAGCCCACAACGGGGGTTGATCAACGAGCAGTACTTC
CDR3aa: CASSPQRGLINEQYF
d_gene: NA
j_gene: TRBJ2-7
abundance: NA
v_gene: TRBV7-9

CDR3nt: TGTGCCAGCAGTAAAACAGGGAATTGGAGGAACACTGAAGCTTTCTTT
CDR3aa: CASSKTGNWRNTEAFF
d_gene: NA
j_gene: TRBJ1-1
abundance: NA
v_gene: TRBV27

CDR3nt: TGTGCCAGCAGATCTTTCGACAGGCTCACCTCGTGGGAGACCCAGTACTTC
CDR3aa: CASRSFDRLTSWETQYF
d_gene: NA
j_gene: TRBJ2-5
abundance: NA
v_gene: TRBV7-9

CDR3nt: TGCAGCGCCGAGGGTATCGCCTACAATGAGCAGTTCTTC
CDR3aa: CSAEGIAYNEQFF
d_gene: NA
j_gene: TRBJ2-1
abundance: NA
v_gene: TRBV29-1

CDR3nt: TGTGCCAGTAGTATAGATCTCGGAGCCTACAATGAGCAGTTCTTC
CDR3aa: CASSIDLGAYNEQFF
d_gene: NA
j_gene: TRBJ2-1
abundance: few
v_gene: TRBV19

CDR3nt: TGCACCAGCAGCCAAGGGCGCGGGGAAGCACGCTACGAGCAGTACTTC
CDR3aa: CTSSQGRGEARYEQYF
d_gene: NA
j_gene: TRBJ2-7
abundance: once
v_gene: TRBV1

CDR3nt: TGTGCTAGTGGCTTCGGGGGGATCGGAAACACCATATATTTT
CDR3aa: CASGFGGIGNTIYF
d_gene: NA
j_gene: TRBJ1-3
abundance: NA
v_gene: TRBV12-5

CDR3nt: TGTGCCAGTAGTATAGGTTGGCAGGACTCCTACGAGCAGTACTTC
CDR3aa: CASSIGWQDSYEQYF
d_gene: NA
j_gene: TRBJ2-7
abundance: NA
v_gene: TRBV19

CDR3nt: TGTGCCAGCAGCACCCCGGGGGGCTACACCTTC
CDR3aa: CASSTPGGYTF
d_gene: NA
j_gene: TRBJ1-2
abundance: NA
v_gene: TRBV3-1/TRBV3-2

CDR3nt: TGTGCCAGCAGCCCAGTTGCCTATAATTCACCCCTCCACTTT
CDR3aa: CASSPVAYNSPLHF
d_gene: NA
j_gene: TRBJ1-6
abundance: NA
v_gene: TRBV3-1/TRBV3-2

CDR3nt: TGCGCCAGCAGTGAGTGGCGTCAAGAGGGTAACTATGGCTACACCTTC
CDR3aa: CASSEWRQEGNYGYTF
d_gene: NA
j_gene: TRBJ1-2
abundance: NA
v_gene: TRBV10-2

CDR3nt: TGCGCCAGCAGCCCATTAGCGGGGGGGCCGGCCGGGGAGCTGTTTTTT
CDR3aa: CASSPLAGGPAGELFF
d_gene: TRBD2
j_gene: TRBJ2-2
abundance: NA
v_gene: TRBV4-1

CDR3nt: TGCAGCGGGGACAGGGACAACTACAATGAGCAGTTCTTC
CDR3aa: CSGDRDNYNEQFF
d_gene: TRBD1
j_gene: TRBJ2-1
abundance: once
v_gene: TRBV29-1

CDR3nt: TGCGCCAGCAGCTCCTTCCCCCAGGGTCCCGAGACCCAGTACTTC
CDR3aa: CASSSFPQGPETQYF
d_gene: NA
j_gene: TRBJ2-5
abundance: NA
v_gene: TRBV5-1

CDR3nt: TGCAGTTCCGGGAACACAGATACGCAGTATTTT
CDR3aa: CSSGNTDTQYF
d_gene: NA
j_gene: TRBJ2-3
abundance: NA
v_gene: TRBV20-1

CDR3nt: TGTGCCAGCAGTTTCCGACAGGGGCGAGATGAAAAACTGTTTTTT
CDR3aa: CASSFRQGRDEKLFF
d_gene: TRBD1
j_gene: TRBJ1-4
abundance: NA
v_gene: TRBV28

CDR3nt: TGTGCCAGCAGTTTGGAGGGGGCCCAGTTCTTC
CDR3aa: CASSLEGAQFF
d_gene: NA
j_gene: TRBJ2-1
abundance: NA
v_gene: TRBV12-3/TRBV12-4

CDR3nt: TGTGCCAGCAGCATAGGACAAAACTACAATGAGCAGTTCTTC
CDR3aa: CASSIGQNYNEQFF
d_gene: NA
j_gene: TRBJ2-1
abundance: NA
v_gene: TRBV7-3

CDR3nt: TGTGCCAGTAGCCGGACAGGGTATTACTATGGCTACACCTTC
CDR3aa: CASSRTGYYYGYTF
d_gene: TRBD1
j_gene: TRBJ1-2
abundance: NA
v_gene: TRBV19

CDR3nt: TGTGCCAGCAGCTTTCAGGGGAGGAACACTGAAGCTTTCTTT
CDR3aa: CASSFQGRNTEAFF
d_gene: NA
j_gene: TRBJ1-1
abundance: NA
v_gene: TRBV5-5

CDR3nt: TGTGCCAGCAGACGGACAGGCCGCGAAGAGACCCAGTACTTC
CDR3aa: CASRRTGREETQYF
d_gene: TRBD1
j_gene: TRBJ2-5
abundance: NA
v_gene: TRBV6-5

CDR3nt: TGTGCCAGCAGCTTGAGCTCTGCGGATACGCAGTATTTT
CDR3aa: CASSLSSADTQYF
d_gene: NA
j_gene: TRBJ2-3
abundance: once
v_gene: TRBV7-9

CDR3nt: TGCGCCAGCAGCTTGGAAGACAGCCTTAAGCAGTACTTC
CDR3aa: CASSLEDSLKQYF
d_gene: NA
j_gene: TRBJ2-7
abundance: NA
v_gene: TRBV5-1

CDR3nt: TGTGCCTCCCCCTCGGTGACAATCTCTGGCTACACCTTC
CDR3aa: CASPSVTISGYTF
d_gene: NA
j_gene: TRBJ1-2
abundance: NA
v_gene: TRBV5-8

CDR3nt: TGTGCCAGCAGCCCTGACAGCATCTATAATTCACCCCTCCACTTT
CDR3aa: CASSPDSIYNSPLHF
d_gene: NA
j_gene: TRBJ1-6
abundance: NA
v_gene: TRBV27

CDR3nt: TGTGCCAGCAGTGAAGCGACCCAACAGGGGAAGGACCAGTACTTC
CDR3aa: CASSEATQQGKDQYF
d_gene: TRBD1
j_gene: TRBJ2-5
abundance: NA
v_gene: TRBV6-1